The clone carrying this T cell receptor (beta chain) was observed a few times. The antigen is undetermined. TCRdb ran MiXCR on the 5' RACE reads and lists one entry per CDR3 protein. Among approximately 110,000 distinct CDR3 sequences, 22% were seen once, and the ten largest hold roughly two fifths. This record comes from a study of T-cell memory formation after mild COVID-19. Notes on the study in general: Pre-infection memory showed some responding clones, and this suggested that cross-reactive memory joined. The SARS-CoV-2 specificity of second-wave clones reaching peak at day 37 remained unverified.

With 5 bases clipped from V and 4 bases from J, the junction kept 8 bases outside the gene matches. The CDR3 runs 14 residues. This TCR was sampled from a man aged 18 to 30 who had mild COVID-19 (a few samples of this study predate the infection). Cell type and time point are not known. The sequencing sample was made of PBMCs or a T cell subset sorted from them (not recorded which). V gene TRBV12-3 or TRBV12-4 combines with J gene TRBJ2-7, with 7 bases lining up with TRBD1. CDR3 in DNA: TGTGCCAGCAGTCCCGGATACAGGGGATACGAGCAGTACTTC. Its protein is CASSPGYRGYEQYF.